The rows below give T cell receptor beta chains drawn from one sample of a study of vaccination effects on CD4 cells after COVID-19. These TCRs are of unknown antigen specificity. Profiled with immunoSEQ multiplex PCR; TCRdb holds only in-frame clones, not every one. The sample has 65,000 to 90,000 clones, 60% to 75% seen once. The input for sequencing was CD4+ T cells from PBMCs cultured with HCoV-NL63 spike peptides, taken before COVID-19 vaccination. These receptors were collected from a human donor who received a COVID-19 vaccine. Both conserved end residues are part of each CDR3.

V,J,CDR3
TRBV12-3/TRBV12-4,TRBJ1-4,CASSLSPEKLFF
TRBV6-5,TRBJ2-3,CASTSGGAADTQYF
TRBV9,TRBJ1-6,CASSPHWGTESPLHF
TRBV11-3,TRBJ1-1,CASSQRGGDTEAFF
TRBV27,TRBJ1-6,CASSRLESSYNSPLHF
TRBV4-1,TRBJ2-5,CASSQGRGTGRETQYF
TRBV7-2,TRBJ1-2,CASSFSGTGGLFYTF
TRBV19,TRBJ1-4,CASSMGRGTHSSDEKLFF
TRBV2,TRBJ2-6,CASSIQGAGANVLTF
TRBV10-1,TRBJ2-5,CASSDRGVQETQYF